This TCR beta chain was profiled in a study of CD8 T cells in Susac syndrome. Study-wide results and limits: Acknowledgment was made by the study that its TCR sequencing and HLA analysis involved a relatively small number of individuals.

Reverse transcription used roughly 0.45 to 1 ug RNA and random hexamers. MiXCR, applied by TCRdb to the immunoSEQ multiplex PCR reads, yields one record per CDR3 protein. The table shows 250,000 to 300,000 distinct CDR3 sequences, with 65% to 90% occurring only once. The V end was cut by 3 bases, the J end by 2 bases, with 8 bases between. The CDR3 runs 14 residues. From germline, CDR1 is MNHEY and CDR2 SMNVEV (reference sequence). Blood CD8+ and CD4+ T cells underwent high-throughput TCR beta sequencing. Notes on this clonotype: Antigen specificity is unknown.

Source material: CD8+ T cells from PBMCs. J is TRBJ2-1 and V is TRBV27; a possible D gene is TRBD2 (6 bases). The sequence was collected from a human donor with multiple sclerosis. For the CDR3, the DNA is TGTGCCAGCAGTTTCGGGAGCCCCTACAATGAGCAGTTCTTC. Translating it yields CASSFGSPYNEQFF.